This T cell receptor beta chain was observed in a study of CD8+CD57+ T cells in acquired aplastic anemia. Turning to the study itself: The study obtained 11 million or so reads on average for CD4+ cells from healthy donors. Findings of the study overall: Researchers reported that CD8+ Simpson's diversity was not significantly different in patients versus controls.

TCR beta VDJ combinations and CDR3 sequences were profiled from genomic DNA. Each CDR3 protein gets one entry after TCRdb re-called the reads with MiXCR. Of some 45,000 distinct CDR3 sequences in the sample, 65% to 70% are singletons; the top ten hold more than 20%. V lost 4 bases, J lost 4 bases, and 16 bases lay in between. The germline V gene has CDR1 MNHEY and CDR2 SVGAGI. The CDR3 has 16 amino acids. On this clonotype itself: Its antigen remains unidentified. A read error is likely, as this CDR3 ends without the conserved phenylalanine or tryptophan.

The receptor was derived from a human donor in good health, serving as a control. The chain uses TRBV6-5 and TRBJ2-2, with D possibly matching TRBD1 (6 bases). Input material: sorted CD4+, CD8+, or CD8+CD57+ T cells (not recorded which) from PBMCs. CDR3 DNA sequence: TGTGCCAGCAGTTGCTCGAAGACAGGACCCACCGGGGAGCTGTTTTCT. This gives the protein CASSCSKTGPTGELFS.